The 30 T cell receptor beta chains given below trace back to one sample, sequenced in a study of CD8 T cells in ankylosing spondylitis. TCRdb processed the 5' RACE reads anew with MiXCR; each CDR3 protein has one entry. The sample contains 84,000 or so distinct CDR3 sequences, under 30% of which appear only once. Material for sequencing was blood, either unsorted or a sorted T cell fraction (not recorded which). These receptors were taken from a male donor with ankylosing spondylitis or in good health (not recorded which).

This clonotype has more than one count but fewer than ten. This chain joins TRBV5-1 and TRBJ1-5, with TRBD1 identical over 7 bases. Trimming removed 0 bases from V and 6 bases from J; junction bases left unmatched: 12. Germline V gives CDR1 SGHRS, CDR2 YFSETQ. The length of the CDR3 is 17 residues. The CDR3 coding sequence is TGCGCCAGCAGCTTGGGCCCCCCGAACAGGGGTACTCAGCCCCAGCATTTT. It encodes CASSLGPPNRGTQPQHF.

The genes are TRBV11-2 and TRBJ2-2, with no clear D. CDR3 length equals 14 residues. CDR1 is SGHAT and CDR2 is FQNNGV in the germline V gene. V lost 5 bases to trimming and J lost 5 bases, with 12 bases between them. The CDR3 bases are TGTGCCAGCAGCCAGTTGCTAGGAACCGGGGAGCTGTTTTTT. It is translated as CASSQLLGTGELFF.

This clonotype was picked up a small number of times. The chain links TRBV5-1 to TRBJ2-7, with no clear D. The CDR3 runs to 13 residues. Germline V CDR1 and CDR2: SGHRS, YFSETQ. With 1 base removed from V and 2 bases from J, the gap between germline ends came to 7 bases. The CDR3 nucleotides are TGCGCCAGCAGCTTGCCTGGGACCTACGAGCAGTACTTC. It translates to CASSLPGTYEQYF.

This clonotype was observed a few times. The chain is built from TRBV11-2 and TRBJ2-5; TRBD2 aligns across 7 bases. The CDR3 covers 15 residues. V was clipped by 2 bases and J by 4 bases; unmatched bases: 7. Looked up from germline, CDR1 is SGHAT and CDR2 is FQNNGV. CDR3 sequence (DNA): TGTGCCAGCAGCTTAAGACGCGGGGGAGCAGAGACCCAGTACTTC. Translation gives CASSLRRGGAETQYF.

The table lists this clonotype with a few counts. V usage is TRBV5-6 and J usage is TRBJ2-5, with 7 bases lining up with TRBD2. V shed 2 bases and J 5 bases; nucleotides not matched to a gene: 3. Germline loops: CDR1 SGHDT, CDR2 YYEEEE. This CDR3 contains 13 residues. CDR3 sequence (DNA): TGTGCCAGCAGCTTTAGCGGGCTGGAGACCCAGTACTTC. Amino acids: CASSFSGLETQYF.

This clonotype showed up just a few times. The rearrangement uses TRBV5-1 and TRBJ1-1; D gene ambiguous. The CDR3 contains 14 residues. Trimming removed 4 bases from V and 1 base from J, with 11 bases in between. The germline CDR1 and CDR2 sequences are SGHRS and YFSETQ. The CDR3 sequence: CASSRGVQNTEAFF. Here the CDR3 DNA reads TGCGCCAGCAGCCGCGGGGTCCAGAACACTGAAGCTTTCTTT.

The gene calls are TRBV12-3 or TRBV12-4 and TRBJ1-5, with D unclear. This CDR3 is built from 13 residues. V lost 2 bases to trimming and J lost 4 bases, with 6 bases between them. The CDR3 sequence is CASSLTRNQPQHF. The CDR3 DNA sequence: TGTGCCAGCAGTTTAACGAGGAATCAGCCCCAGCATTTT.

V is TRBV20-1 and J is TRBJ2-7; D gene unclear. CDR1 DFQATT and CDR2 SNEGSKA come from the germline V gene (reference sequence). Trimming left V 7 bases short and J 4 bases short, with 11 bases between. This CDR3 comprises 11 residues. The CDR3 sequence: CSVPAPYEQYV. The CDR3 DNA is TGCAGTGTCCCAGCCCCTTACGAGCAGTACGTC.

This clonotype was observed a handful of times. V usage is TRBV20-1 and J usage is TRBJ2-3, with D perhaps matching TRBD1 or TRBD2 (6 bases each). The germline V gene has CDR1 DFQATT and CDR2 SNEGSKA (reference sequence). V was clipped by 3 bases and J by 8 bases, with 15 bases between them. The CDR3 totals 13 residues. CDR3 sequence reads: CSASLGGTSTQYF. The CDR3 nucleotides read TGCAGTGCTAGTCTAGGCGGGACAAGTACGCAGTATTTT.

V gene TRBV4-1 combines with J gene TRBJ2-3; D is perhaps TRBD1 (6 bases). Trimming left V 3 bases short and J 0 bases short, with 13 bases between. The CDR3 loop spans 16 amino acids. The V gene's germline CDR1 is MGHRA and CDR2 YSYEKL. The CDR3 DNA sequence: TGCGCCAGCAGCCATGCGACAGGTCCGAGCACAGATACGCAGTATTTT. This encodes CASSHATGPSTDTQYF.

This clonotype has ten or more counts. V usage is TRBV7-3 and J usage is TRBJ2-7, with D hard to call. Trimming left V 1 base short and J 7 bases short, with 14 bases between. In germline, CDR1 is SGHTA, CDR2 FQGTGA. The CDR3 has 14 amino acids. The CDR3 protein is CASSLSVSQPEQYV. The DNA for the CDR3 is TGTGCCAGCAGCTTAAGTGTTAGTCAGCCAGAGCAGTACGTC.

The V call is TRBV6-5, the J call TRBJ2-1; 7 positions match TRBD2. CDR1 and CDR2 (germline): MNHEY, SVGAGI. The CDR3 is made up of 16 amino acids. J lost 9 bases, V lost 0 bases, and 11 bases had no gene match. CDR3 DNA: TGTGCCAGCAGTTACTCAGTGGGCGGGAGCTCGGGTGAGCAGTTCTTC. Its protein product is CASSYSVGGSSGEQFF.

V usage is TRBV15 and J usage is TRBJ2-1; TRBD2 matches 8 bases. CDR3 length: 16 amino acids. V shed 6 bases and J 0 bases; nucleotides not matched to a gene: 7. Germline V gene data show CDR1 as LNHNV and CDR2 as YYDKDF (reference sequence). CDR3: CATSRASGSSYNEQFF. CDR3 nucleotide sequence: TGTGCCACCAGTCGAGCAAGCGGGAGCTCCTACAATGAGCAGTTCTTC.

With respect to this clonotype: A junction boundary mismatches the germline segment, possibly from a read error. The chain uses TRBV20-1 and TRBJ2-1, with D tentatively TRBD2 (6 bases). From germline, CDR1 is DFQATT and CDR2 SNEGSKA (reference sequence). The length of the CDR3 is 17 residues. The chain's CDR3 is CCAPDSSKGLSLREQFF. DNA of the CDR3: TGCTGTGCCCCAGACAGTTCAAAGGGACTCTCCCTCAGGGAGCAGTTCTTC.

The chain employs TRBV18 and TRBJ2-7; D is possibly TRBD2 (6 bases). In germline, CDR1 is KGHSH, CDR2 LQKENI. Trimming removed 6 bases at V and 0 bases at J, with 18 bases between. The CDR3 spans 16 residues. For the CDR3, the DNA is TGTGCCAGCTCGCGGGGCGTTATACAGGTCTCCTACGAGCAGTACTTC. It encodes CASSRGVIQVSYEQYF.

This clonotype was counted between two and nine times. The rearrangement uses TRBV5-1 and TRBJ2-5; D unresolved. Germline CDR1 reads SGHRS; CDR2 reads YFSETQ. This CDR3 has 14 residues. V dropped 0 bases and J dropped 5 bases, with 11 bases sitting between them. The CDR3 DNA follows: TGCGCCAGCAGCTTGGATGGGGTTCTTGAGACCCAGTACTTC. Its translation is CASSLDGVLETQYF. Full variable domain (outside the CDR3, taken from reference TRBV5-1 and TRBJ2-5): KAGVTQTPRYLIKTRGQQVTLSCSPISGHRSVSWYQQTPGQGLQFLFEYFSETQRNKGNFPGRFSGRQFSNSRSEMNVSTLELGDSALYLCASSLDGVLETQYFGPGTRLLVL.

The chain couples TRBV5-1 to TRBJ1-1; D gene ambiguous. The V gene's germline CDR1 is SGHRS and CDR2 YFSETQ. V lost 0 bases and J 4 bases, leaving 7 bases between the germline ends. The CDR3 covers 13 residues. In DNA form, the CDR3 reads TGCGCCAGCAGCTTGGCGTATGGCACTGAAGCTTTCTTT. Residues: CASSLAYGTEAFF.

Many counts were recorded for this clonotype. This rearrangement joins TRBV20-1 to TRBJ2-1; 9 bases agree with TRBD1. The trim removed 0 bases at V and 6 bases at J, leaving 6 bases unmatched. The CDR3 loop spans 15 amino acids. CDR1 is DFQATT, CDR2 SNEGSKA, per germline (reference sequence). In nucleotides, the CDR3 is TGCAGTGCTAGAGATATTGGACAGGGGACCAATGAGCAGTTCTTC. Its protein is CSARDIGQGTNEQFF.

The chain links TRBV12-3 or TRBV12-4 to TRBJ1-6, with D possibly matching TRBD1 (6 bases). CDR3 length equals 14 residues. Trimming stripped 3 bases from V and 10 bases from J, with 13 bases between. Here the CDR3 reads CASSFTEGGSPLHF. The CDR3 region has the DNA TGTGCCAGCAGTTTCACGGAAGGGGGATCACCCCTCCACTTT.

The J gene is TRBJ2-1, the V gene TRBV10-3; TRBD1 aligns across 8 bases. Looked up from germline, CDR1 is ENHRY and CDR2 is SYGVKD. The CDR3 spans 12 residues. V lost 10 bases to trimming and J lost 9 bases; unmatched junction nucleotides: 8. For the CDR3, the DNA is TGTGCCACCCGTACTACAGGGGGTGAGCAGTTCTTC. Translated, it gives CATRTTGGEQFF.

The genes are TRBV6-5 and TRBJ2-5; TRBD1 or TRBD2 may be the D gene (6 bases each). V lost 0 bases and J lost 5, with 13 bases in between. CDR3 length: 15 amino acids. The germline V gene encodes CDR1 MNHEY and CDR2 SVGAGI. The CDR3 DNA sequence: TGTGCCAGCAGTTACTCGATGCAGGGGAGGGAGACCCAGTACTTC. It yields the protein CASSYSMQGRETQYF.

The CDR3 DNA is TGTGCCACCAGTGACCAGGGACTAGCGGGGAGCGCTAGCACAGATACGCAGTATTTT. Its translation: CATSDQGLAGSASTDTQYF. The V gene is TRBV24-1, the J gene TRBJ2-3; 13 bases are a match to TRBD2. This CDR3 contains 19 residues. Germline CDR1 reads KGHDR; CDR2 reads SFDVKD. Trimming took 4 bases from V and 0 from J; bases not matched to a gene: 9.

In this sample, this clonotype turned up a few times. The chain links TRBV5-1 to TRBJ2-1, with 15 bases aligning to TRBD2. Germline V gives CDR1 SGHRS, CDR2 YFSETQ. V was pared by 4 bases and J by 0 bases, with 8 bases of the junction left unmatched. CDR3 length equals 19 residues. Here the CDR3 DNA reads TGCGCCAGCAGCACGGGACTAGCGGGGGGACTGAGCTCCTACAATGAGCAGTTCTTC. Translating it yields CASSTGLAGGLSSYNEQFF.

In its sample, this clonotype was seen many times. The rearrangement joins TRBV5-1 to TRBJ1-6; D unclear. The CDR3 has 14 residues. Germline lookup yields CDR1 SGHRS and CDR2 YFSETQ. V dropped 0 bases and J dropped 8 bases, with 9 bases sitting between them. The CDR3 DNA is TGCGCCAGCAGCTTGGCGGGCGACTATTCACCCCTCCACTTT. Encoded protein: CASSLAGDYSPLHF.

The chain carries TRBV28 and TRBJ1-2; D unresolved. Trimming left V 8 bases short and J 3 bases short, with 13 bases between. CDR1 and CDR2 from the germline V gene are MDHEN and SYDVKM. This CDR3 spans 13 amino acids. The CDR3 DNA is TGTGCCAGCGCTGGAGGCTCTGACTATGGCTACACCTTC. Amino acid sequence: CASAGGSDYGYTF.

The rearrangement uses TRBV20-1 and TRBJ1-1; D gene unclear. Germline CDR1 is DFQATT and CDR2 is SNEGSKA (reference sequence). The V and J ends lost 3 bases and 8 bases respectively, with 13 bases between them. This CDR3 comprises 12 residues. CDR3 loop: CSASEVGEEAFF. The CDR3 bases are TGCAGTGCTAGCGAGGTAGGCGAAGAAGCTTTCTTT.

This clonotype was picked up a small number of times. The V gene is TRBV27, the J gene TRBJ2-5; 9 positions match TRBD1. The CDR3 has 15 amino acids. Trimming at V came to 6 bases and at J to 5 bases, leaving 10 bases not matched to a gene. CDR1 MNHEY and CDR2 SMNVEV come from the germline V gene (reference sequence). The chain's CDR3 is CASRTSQGAEETQYF. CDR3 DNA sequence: TGTGCCAGCAGAACCTCACAGGGGGCGGAGGAGACCCAGTACTTC.

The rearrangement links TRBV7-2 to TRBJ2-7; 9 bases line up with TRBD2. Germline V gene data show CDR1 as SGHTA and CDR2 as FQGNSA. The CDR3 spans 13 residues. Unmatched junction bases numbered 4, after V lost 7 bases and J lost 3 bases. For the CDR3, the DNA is TGTGCCAGCACGCTAGCGGGATACTACGAGCAGTACTTC. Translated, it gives CASTLAGYYEQYF.

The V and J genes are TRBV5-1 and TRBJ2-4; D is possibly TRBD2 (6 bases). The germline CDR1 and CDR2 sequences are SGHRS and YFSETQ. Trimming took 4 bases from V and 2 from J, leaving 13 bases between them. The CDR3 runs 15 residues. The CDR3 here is CASSPRGDSKNIQYF. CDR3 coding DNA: TGCGCCAGCAGCCCACGTGGGGACTCCAAAAACATTCAGTACTTC.

CDR3 loop: CSARPTGHARYQPQHF. DNA of the CDR3: TGCAGTGCTAGACCAACTGGACATGCGAGGTATCAGCCCCAGCATTTT. The chain recombines TRBV20-1 with TRBJ1-5; maybe TRBD1 (5 bases). Germline V lookup: CDR1 DFQATT, CDR2 SNEGSKA (reference sequence). With 2 bases removed from V and 5 bases from J, the gap between germline ends came to 19 bases. The CDR3 has 16 amino acids.